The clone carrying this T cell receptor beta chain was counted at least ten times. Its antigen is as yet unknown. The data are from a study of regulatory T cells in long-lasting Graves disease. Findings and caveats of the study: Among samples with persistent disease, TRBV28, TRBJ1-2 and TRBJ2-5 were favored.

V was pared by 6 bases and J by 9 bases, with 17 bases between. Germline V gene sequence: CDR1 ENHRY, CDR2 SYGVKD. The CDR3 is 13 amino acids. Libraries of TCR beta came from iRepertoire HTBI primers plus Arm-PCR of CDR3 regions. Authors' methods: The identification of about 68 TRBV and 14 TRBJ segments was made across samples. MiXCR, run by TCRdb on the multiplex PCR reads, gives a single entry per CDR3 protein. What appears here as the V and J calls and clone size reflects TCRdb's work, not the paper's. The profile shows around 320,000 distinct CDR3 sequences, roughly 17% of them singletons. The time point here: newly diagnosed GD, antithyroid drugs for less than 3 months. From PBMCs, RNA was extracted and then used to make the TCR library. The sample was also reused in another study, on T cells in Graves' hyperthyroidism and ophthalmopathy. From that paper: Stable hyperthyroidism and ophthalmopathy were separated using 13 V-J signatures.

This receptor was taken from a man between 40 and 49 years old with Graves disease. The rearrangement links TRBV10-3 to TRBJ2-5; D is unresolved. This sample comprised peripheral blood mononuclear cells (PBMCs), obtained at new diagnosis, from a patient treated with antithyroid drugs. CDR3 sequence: CAIRVVAEGSQYF. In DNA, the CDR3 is TGTGCCATCAGGGTGGTGGCGGAAGGATCCCAGTACTTC.